These T cell receptor beta chains were read from a single sample in a study of T cells in Graves' hyperthyroidism and ophthalmopathy. TCRdb redid the calling of the multiplex PCR reads with MiXCR, one entry per CDR3 protein. Of around 480,000 distinct CDR3 sequences listed, about an eighth are singletons. Sequenced material: blood. The source of these receptors is a woman younger than 35 with Graves' hyperthyroidism. Both conserved end residues are part of each CDR3. The D gene is left open where the match is weak. Not every row has a clone size; where given, it reads once, few, many or a size class.

>.|many|TRBV7-3|TRBJ2-1
TGTGCCAGCAGTTCATCAGGGTACAATGAGCAGTTCTTC
CASSSSGYNEQFF
>.|many|TRBV18|TRBJ1-1
TGTGCCAGCTCACCACGGGCAGGGGAGAACACTGAAGCTTTCTTT
CASSPRAGENTEAFF
>.|.|TRBV13|TRBJ2-1
TGTGCCAGCAGCTTAGGGTCCGCCAAGTACAATGAGCAGTTCTTC
CASSLGSAKYNEQFF
>.|few|TRBV19|TRBJ2-6
TGTGCCAGTAGTATTGTTTCTGTGACAACTGGGGCCAACGTCCTGACTTTC
CASSIVSVTTGANVLTF
>TRBD1|few|TRBV6-1|TRBJ2-2
TGTGCCACCCCACAGGGGTTCGATAGCACCGGGGAGCTGTTTTTT
CATPQGFDSTGELFF
>TRBD1|many|TRBV12-3/TRBV12-4|TRBJ1-2
TGTGCCAGCAGTGAACAGGGGATTGGCTACACCTTC
CASSEQGIGYTF
>TRBD2|.|TRBV6-5|TRBJ2-2
TGTGCCAGCAGTTACTCGAGTAGCGGGAGGGACACCGGGGAGCTGTTTTTT
CASSYSSSGRDTGELFF
>.|many|TRBV4-2|TRBJ2-2
TGTGCCAGCAGCCACGGGGACACCAACACCGGGGAGCTGTTTTTT
CASSHGDTNTGELFF
>.|few|TRBV4-1|TRBJ1-4
TGCGCCAGCAGCCAAGATGGGATCCCTATAGAACCGAATGAAAAACTGTTTTTT
CASSQDGIPIEPNEKLFF
>TRBD1|.|TRBV12-3/TRBV12-4|TRBJ2-2
TGTGCCAGCAGAAAGGGAGACAGGGGAACCACCGGGGAGCTGTTTTTT
CASRKGDRGTTGELFF
>TRBD2|many|TRBV11-3|TRBJ2-7
TGTGCCAGCAGCTTAGATTCATCGTTGCCCGAAGCGGGAGAATCTTACGAGCAGTACTTC
CASSLDSSLPEAGESYEQYF
>TRBD2|many|TRBV12-3/TRBV12-4|TRBJ2-7
TGTGCCAGCCGGAACAGCGGGAGGAACCCCTACGAGCAGTACTTC
CASRNSGRNPYEQYF
>TRBD2|many|TRBV5-1|TRBJ2-1
TGCGCCAGCAGCTCAGGACTAGCGGGATTCTCCTACAATGAGCAGTTCTTC
CASSSGLAGFSYNEQFF
>.|few|TRBV30|TRBJ2-1
TGTGCCTGGAGTGTCTACGGGAGTTTTTACAATGAGCAGTTCTTC
CAWSVYGSFYNEQFF
>.|.|TRBV30|TRBJ1-6
TGTGCCTGGAGTGGGGCAGTTAGTTCTTCACCCCTCCACTTT
CAWSGAVSSSPLHF
>.|few|TRBV11-2|TRBJ1-3
TGTGCCAGCAGCTTAGAGTACAGGTTCTCTGGAAACACCATATATTTT
CASSLEYRFSGNTIYF
>.|many|TRBV7-9|TRBJ2-1
TGTGCCAGCAGTCTAGGATTCAATGAGCAGTTCTTC
CASSLGFNEQFF
>.|many|TRBV5-6|TRBJ2-5
TGTGCCAGCAGCCTGGGGGTGAAAGAGACCCAGTACTTC
CASSLGVKETQYF